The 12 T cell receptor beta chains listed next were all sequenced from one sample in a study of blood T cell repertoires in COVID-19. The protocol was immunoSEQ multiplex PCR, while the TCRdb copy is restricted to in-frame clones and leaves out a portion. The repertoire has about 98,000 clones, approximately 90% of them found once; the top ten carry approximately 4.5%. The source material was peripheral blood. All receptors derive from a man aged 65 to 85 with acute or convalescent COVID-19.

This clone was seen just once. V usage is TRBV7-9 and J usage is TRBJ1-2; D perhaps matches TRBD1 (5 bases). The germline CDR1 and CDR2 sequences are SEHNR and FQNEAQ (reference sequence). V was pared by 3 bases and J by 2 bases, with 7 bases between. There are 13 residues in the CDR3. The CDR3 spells CASSFGQNYGYTF. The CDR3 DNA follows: TGTGCCAGCAGCTTCGGACAAAACTATGGCTACACCTTC.

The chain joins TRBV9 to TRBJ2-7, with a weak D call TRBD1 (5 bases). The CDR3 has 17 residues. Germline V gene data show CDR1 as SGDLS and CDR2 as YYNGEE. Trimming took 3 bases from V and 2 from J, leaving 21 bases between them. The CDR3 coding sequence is TGTGCCAGCAGCGCGAAAGACAGACAAGGAACCCCCTACGAGCAGTACTTC. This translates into CASSAKDRQGTPYEQYF.

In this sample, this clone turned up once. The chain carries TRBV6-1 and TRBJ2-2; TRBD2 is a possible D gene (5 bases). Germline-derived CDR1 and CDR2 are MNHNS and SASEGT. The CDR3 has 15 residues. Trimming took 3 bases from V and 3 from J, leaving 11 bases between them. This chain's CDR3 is CASSEDGADTGELFF. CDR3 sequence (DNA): TGTGCCAGCAGTGAGGACGGAGCGGACACCGGGGAGCTGTTTTTT.

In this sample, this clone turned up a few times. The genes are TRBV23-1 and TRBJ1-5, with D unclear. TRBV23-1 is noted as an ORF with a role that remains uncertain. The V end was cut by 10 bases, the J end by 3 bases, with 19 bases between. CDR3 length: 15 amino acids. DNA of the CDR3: TGCGCCACCCCGGGTCAGTGGATAAACAATCAGCCCCAGCATTTT. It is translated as CATPGQWINNQPQHF.

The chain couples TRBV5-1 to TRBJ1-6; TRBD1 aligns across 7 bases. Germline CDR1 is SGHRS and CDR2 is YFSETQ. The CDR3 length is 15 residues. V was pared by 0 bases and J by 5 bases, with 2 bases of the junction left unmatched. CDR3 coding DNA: TGCGCCAGCAGCTTGGTAGGGGGCGATAATTCACCCCTCCACTTT. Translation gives CASSLVGGDNSPLHF.

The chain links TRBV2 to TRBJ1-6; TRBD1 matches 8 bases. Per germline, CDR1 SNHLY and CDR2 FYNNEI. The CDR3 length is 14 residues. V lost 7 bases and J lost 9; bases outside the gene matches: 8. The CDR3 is CASTKGQGGSPLHF. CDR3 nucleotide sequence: TGTGCCAGCACCAAAGGACAGGGAGGTTCACCCCTCCACTTT.

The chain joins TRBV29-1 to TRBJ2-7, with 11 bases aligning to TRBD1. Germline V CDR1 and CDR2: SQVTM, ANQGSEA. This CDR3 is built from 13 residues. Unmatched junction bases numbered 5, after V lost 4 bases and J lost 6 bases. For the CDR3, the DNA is TGCAGCGTTGCGGGACAGGGGGGCGGCGAGCAGTACGTC. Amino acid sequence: CSVAGQGGGEQYV.

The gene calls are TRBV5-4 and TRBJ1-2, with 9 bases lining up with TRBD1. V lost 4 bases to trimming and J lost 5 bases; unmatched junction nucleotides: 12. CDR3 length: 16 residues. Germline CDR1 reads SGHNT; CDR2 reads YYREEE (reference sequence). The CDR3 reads CASSPTTGGKGYGYTF. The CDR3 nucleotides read TGTGCCAGCAGCCCAACGACAGGGGGTAAGGGGTATGGCTACACCTTC.

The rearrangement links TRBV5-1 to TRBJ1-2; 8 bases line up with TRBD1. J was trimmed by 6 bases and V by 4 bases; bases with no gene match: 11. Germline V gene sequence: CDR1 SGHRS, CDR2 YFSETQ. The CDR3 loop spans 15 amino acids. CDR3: CASSPQGQGPDGYTF. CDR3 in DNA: TGCGCCAGCAGCCCCCAAGGACAGGGTCCGGATGGCTACACCTTC.

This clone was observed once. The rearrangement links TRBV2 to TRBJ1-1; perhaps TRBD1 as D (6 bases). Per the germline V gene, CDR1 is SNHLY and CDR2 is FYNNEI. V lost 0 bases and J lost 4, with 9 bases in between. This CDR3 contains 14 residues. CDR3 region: CASSEAIGGTEAFF. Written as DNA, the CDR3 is TGTGCCAGCAGTGAAGCCATAGGGGGCACTGAAGCTTTCTTT.

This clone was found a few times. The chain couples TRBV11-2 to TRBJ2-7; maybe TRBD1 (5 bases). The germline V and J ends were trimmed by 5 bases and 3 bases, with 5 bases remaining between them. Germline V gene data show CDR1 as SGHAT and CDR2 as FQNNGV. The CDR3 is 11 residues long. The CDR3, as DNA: TGTGCCAGCAGCGGACACTACGAGCAGTACTTC. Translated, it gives CASSGHYEQYF.

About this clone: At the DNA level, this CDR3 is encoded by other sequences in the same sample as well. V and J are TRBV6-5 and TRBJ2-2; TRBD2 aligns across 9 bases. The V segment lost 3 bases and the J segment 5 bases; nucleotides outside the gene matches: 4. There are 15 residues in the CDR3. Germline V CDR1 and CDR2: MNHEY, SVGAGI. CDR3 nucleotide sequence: TGTGCCAGCAGTTATTCACTAGCGGGTACCGGGGAGCTGTTTTTT. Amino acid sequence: CASSYSLAGTGELFF.